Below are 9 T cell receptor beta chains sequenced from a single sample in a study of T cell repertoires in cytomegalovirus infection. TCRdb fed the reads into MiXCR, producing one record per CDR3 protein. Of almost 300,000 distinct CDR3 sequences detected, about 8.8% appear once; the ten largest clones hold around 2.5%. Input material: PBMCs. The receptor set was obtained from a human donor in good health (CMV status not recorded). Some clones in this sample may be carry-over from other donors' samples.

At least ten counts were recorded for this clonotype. The CDR3: CASVDSFGEQYV. For the CDR3, the DNA is TGTGCCAGCGTGGACAGCTTTGGCGAGCAGTACGTC. The chain recombines TRBV28 with TRBJ2-7; tentatively, D is TRBD1 (6 bases). This CDR3 is built from 12 residues. CDR1 is MDHEN and CDR2 is SYDVKM in the germline V gene. Trimming took off 8 bases at V and 6 bases at J, with 14 bases between the two ends.

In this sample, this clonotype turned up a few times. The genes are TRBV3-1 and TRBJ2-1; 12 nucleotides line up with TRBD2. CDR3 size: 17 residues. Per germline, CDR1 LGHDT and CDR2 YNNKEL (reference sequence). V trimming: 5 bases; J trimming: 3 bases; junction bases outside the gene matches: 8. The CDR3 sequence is CASSKQRTSGIYNEQFF. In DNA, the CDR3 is TGTGCCAGCAGCAAACAGCGGACTAGCGGGATCTACAATGAGCAGTTCTTC.

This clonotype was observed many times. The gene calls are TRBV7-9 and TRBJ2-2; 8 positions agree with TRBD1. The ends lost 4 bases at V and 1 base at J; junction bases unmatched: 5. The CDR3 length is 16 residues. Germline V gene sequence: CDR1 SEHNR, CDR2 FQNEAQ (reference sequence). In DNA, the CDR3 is TGTGCCAGCAGCTCGGCCGGGACAGGGAACACCGGGGAGCTGTTTTTT. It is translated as CASSSAGTGNTGELFF.

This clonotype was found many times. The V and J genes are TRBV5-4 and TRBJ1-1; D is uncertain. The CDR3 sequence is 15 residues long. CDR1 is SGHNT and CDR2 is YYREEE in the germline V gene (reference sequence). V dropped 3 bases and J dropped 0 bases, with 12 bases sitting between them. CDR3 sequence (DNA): TGTGCCAGCAGCTCGCAGGAGTTGATGAACACTGAAGCTTTCTTT. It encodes CASSSQELMNTEAFF.

DNA of the CDR3: TGCAGTGCTCAGCGGACAGGGGGAGTGACAAGGAAGGAGACCCAGTACTTC. This translates into CSAQRTGGVTRKETQYF. The rearrangement links TRBV20-1 to TRBJ2-5, with 10 bases fitting TRBD1. Germline V gene lookup returns CDR1 DFQATT and CDR2 SNEGSKA (reference sequence). CDR3 size: 17 residues. Germline trimming cut 5 bases from V and 5 bases from J; bases unmatched to any gene: 17.

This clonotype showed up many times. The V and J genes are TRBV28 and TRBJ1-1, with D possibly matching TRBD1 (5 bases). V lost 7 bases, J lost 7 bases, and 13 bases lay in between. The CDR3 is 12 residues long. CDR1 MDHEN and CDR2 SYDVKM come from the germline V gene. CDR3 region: CASMGGLVEAFF. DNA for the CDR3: TGTGCCAGCATGGGGGGGTTGGTTGAAGCTTTCTTT.

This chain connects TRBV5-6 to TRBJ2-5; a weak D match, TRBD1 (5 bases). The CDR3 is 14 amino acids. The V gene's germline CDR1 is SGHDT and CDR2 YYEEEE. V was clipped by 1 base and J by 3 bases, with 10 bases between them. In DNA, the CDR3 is TGTGCCAGCAGCTTGCGGTCCAGGGAAGAGACCCAGTACTTC. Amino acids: CASSLRSREETQYF.

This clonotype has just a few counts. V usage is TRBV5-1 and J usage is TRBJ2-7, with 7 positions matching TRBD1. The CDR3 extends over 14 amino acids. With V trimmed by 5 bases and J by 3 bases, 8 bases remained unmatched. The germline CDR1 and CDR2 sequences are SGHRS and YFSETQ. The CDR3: CASRQTGTVYEQYF. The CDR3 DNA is TGCGCCAGCAGGCAAACCGGGACAGTCTACGAGCAGTACTTC.

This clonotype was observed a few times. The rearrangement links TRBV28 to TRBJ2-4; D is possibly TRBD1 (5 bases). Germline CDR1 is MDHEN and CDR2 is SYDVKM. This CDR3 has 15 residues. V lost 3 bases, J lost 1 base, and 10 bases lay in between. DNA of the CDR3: TGTGCCAGCAGTTTCACAGGCGGCGCCAAAAACATTCAGTACTTC. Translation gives CASSFTGGAKNIQYF.